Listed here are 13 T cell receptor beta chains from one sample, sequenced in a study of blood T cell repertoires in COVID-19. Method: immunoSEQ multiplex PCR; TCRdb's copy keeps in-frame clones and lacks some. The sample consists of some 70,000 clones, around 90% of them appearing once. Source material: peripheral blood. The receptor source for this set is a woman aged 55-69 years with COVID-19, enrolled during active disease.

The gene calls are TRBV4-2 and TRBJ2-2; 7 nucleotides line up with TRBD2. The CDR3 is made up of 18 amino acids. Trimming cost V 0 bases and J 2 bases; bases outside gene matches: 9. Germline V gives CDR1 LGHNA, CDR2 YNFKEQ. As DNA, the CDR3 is TGTGCCAGCAGCCAAGATTTTGAAGCGGGGTCAAACACCGGGGAGCTGTTTTTT. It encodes CASSQDFEAGSNTGELFF.

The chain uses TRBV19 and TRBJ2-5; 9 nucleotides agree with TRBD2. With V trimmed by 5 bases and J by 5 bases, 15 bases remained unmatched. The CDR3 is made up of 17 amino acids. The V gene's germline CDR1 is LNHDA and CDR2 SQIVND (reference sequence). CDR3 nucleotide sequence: TGTGCCAGTAGTCCCAGGACTAGCGCTCCATTCGAGGAGACCCAGTACTTC. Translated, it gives CASSPRTSAPFEETQYF.

CDR3 protein: CASSDRAGFVNEQFF. The CDR3 DNA follows: TGTGCCAGCAGTGACCGGGCAGGGTTTGTAAATGAGCAGTTCTTC. The chain carries TRBV6-4 and TRBJ2-1; D possibly corresponds to TRBD1 (5 bases). V was cut by 2 bases and J by 7 bases, with 15 bases left in between. Germline lookup yields CDR1 MRHNA and CDR2 SNTAGT. CDR3 length equals 15 residues.

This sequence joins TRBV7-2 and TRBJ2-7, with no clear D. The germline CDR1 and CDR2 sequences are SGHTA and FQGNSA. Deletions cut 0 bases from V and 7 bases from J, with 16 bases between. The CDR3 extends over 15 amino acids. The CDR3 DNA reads TGTGCCAGCAGCTTAGCATTTTCTCCAGGTTCGGAGCAGTACTTC. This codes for CASSLAFSPGSEQYF.

Here the CDR3 reads CASGGGLLNDEQFF. Here the CDR3 DNA reads TGTGCCAGCGGCGGGGGGCTTTTGAACGATGAGCAGTTCTTC. V and J are TRBV7-9 and TRBJ2-1, with TRBD2 matching 8 bases. This CDR3 has 14 amino acids. Trimming cost V 8 bases and J 8 bases; bases outside gene matches: 11. Germline V gene data show CDR1 as SEHNR and CDR2 as FQNEAQ (reference sequence).

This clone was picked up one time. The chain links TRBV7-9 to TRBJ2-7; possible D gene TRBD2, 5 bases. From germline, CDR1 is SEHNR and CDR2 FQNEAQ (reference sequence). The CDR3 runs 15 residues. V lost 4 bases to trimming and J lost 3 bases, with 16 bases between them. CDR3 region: CASSSGRERNYEQYF. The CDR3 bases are TGTGCCAGCAGCTCGGGGAGAGAAAGAAACTACGAGCAGTACTTC.

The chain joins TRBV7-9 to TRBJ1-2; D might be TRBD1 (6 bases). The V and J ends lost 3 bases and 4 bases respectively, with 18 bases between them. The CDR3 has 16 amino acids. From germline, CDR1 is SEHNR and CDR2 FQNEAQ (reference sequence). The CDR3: CASSFGGGGSIYGYTF. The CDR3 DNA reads TGTGCCAGCAGCTTCGGGGGCGGGGGCTCGATCTATGGCTACACCTTC.

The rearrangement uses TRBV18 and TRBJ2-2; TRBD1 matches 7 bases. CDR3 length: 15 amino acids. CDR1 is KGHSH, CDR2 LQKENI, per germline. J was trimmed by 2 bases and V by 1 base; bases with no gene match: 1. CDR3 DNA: TGTGCCAGCTCACCACGGGACAGCAACACCGGGGAGCTGTTTTTT. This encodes CASSPRDSNTGELFF.

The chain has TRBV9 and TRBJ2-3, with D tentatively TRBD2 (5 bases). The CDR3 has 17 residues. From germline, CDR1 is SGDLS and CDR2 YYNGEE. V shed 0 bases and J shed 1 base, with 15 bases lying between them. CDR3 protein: CASSVGVGLTGTDTQYF. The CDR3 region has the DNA TGTGCCAGCAGCGTAGGTGTAGGACTCACGGGCACAGATACGCAGTATTTT.

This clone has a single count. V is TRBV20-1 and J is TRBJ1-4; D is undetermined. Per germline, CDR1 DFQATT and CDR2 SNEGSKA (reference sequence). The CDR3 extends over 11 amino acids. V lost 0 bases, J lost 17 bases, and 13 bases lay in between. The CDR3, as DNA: TGCAGTGCTAGAGAGGAAGGGAGATTCTTTTTT. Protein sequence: CSAREEGRFFF.

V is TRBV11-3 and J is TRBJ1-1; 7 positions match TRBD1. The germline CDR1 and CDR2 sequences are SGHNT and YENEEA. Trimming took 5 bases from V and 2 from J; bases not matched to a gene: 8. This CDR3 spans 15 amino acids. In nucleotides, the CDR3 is TGTGCCAGCAGCCGACTCGGAGGGGGCAACACTGAAGCTTTCTTT. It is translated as CASSRLGGGNTEAFF.

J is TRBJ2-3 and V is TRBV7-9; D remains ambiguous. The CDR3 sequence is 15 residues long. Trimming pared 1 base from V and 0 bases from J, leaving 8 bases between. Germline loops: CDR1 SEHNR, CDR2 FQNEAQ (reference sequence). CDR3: CASSLGSVSTDTQYF. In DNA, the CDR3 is TGTGCCAGCAGCTTAGGCAGCGTTAGCACAGATACGCAGTATTTT.

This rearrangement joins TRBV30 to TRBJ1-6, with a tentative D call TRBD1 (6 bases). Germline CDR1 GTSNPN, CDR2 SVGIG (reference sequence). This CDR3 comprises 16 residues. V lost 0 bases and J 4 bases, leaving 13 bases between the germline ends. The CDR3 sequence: CAWSVQGLGYNSPLHF. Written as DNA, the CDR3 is TGTGCCTGGAGTGTTCAGGGGCTCGGATATAATTCACCCCTCCACTTT.